This T cell receptor (beta chain) was documented in a study of blood T cell repertoires in COVID-19. Study context: T cells, B-cell-depleted T cells, or PBMCs provided the cDNA or gDNA that served as material.

In the original processing: For nucleated cells, counts were estimated from reference gene primer amplification. Only in-frame clones appear in the TCRdb table, and some are missing; sequencing was by immunoSEQ multiplex PCR. The DNA gave D and trimming, while V, J and clone size come from that table. The repertoire consists of 60,000 to 80,000 clones, with over 75% occurring once and the leading ten covering approximately 25%. This TCR derives from a man between 45 and 60 years old with acute or convalescent COVID-19. Sample: peripheral blood.

CDR3 sequence reads: CASSSGNTIEQYF. CDR3 DNA: TGTGCCAGCAGTTCCGGGAATACGATAGAGCAGTACTTC. The chain joins TRBV28 to TRBJ2-7; weak D call: TRBD2 (5 bases). Between the trimmed V and J ends, which lost 4 bases and 7 bases, there was a span of 14 bases. Germline CDR1 is MDHEN and CDR2 is SYDVKM. This CDR3 contains 13 residues. Together with reference TRBV28 and TRBJ2-7, the CDR3 gives the full variable domain: DVKVTQSSRYLVKRTGEKVFLECVQDMDHENMFWYRQDPGLGLRLIYFSYDVKMKEKGDIPEGYSVSREKKERFSLILESASTNQTSMYLCASSSGNTIEQYFGPGTRLTVT.